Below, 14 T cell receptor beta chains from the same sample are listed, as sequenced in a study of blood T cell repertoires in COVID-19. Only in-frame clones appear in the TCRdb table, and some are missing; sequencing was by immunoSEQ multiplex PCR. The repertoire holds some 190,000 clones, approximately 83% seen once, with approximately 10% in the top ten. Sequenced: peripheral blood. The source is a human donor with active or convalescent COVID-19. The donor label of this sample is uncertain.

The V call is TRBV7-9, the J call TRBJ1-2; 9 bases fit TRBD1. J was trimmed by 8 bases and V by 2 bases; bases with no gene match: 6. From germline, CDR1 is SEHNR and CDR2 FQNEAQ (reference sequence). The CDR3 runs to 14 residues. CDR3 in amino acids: CASSLRDREGGYTF. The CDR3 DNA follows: TGTGCCAGCAGCTTACGGGACAGGGAAGGCGGCTACACCTTC. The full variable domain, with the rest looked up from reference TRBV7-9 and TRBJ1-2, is DTGVSQNPRHKITKRGQNVTFRCDPISEHNRLYWYRQTLGQGPEFLTYFQNEAQLEKSRLLSDRFSAERPKGSFSTLEIQRTEQGDSAMYLCASSLRDREGGYTFGSGTRLTVV.

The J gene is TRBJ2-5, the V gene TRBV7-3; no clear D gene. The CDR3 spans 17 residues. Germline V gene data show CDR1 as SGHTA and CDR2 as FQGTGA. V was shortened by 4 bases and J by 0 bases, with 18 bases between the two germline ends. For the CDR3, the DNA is TGTGCCAGCAGCTCCAATGTTAACAATGTGTACCAAGAGACCCAGTACTTC. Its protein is CASSSNVNNVYQETQYF.

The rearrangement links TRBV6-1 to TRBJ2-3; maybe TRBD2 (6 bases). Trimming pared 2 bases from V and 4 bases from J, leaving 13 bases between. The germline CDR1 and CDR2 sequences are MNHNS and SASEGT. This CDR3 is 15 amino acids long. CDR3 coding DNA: TGTGCCAGCAGTGAAATAACTAGCAAACCAGATACGCAGTATTTT. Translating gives CASSEITSKPDTQYF.

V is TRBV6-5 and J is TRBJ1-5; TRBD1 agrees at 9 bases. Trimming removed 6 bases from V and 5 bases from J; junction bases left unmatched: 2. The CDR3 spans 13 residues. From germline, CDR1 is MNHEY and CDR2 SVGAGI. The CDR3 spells CASRRDRDQPQHF. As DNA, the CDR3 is TGTGCCAGCAGACGGGACAGGGATCAGCCCCAGCATTTT.

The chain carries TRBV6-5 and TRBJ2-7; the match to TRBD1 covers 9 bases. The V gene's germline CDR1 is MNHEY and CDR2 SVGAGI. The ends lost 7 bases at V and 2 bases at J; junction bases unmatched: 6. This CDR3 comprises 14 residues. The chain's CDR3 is CASTTGTGTYEQYF. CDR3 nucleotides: TGTGCCAGCACCACCGGGACAGGGACCTACGAGCAGTACTTC.

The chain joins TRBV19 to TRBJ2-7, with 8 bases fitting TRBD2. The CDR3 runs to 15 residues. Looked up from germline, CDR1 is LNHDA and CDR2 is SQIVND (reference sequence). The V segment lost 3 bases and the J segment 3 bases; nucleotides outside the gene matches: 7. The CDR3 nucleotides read TGTGCCAGTAGTATGCCCGGCGGGGGGATCTACGAGCAGTACTTC. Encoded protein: CASSMPGGGIYEQYF. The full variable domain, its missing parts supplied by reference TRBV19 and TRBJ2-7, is DGGITQSPKYLFRKEGQNVTLSCEQNLNHDAMYWYRQDPGQGLRLIYYSQIVNDFQKGDIAEGYSVSREKKESFPLTVTSAQKNPTAFYLCASSMPGGGIYEQYFGPGTRLTVT.

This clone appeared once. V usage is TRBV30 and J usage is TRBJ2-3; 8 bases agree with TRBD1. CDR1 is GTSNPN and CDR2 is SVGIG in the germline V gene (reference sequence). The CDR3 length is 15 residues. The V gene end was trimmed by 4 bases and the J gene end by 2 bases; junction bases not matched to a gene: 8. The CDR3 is CAWMGTGHITDTQYF. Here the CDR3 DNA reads TGTGCCTGGATGGGGACAGGTCACATCACAGATACGCAGTATTTT.

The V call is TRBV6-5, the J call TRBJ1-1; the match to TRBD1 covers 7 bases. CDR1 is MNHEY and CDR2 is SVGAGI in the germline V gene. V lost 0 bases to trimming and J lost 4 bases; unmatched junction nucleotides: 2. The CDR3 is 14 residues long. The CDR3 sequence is CASSYSGTATEAFF. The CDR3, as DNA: TGTGCCAGCAGTTACTCAGGGACAGCCACTGAAGCTTTCTTT.

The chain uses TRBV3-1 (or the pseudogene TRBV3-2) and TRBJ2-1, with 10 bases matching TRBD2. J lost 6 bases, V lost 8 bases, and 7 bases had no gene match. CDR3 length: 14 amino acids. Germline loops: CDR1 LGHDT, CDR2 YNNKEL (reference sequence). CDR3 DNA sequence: TGTGCCAGCTCTCCTAGCGGGGGTTTCAATGAGCAGTTCTTC. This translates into CASSPSGGFNEQFF.

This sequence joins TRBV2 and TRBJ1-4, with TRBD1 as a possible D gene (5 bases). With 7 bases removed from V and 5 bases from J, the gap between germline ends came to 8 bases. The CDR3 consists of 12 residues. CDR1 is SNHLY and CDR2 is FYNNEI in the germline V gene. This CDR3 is CASKAGNEKLFF. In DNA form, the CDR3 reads TGTGCCAGCAAGGCAGGGAATGAAAAACTGTTTTTT.

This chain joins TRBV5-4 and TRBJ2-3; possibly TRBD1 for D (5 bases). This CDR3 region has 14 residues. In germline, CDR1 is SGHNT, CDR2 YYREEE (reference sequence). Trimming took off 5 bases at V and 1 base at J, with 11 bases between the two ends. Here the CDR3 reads CASRGDSGTDTQYF. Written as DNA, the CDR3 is TGTGCCAGCAGAGGGGATAGTGGCACAGATACGCAGTATTTT.

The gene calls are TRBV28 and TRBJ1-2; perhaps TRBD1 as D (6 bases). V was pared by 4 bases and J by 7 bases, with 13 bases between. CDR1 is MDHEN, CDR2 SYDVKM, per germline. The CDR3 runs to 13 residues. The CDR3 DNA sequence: TGTGCCAGCAGTTCCAGGGGCCCGGCTGGCTACACCTTC. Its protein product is CASSSRGPAGYTF.

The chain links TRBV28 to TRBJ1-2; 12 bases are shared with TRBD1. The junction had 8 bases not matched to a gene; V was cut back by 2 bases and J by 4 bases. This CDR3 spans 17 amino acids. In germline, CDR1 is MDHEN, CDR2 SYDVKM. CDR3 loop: CASSLNPGTGGSYGYTF. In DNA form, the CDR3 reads TGTGCCAGCAGTTTAAACCCTGGGACAGGGGGCTCCTATGGCTACACCTTC.

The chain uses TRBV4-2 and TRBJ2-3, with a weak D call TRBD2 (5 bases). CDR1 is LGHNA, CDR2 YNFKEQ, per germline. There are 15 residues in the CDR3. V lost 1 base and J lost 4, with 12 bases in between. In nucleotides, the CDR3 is TGTGCCAGCAGCCAAGTATACCGAGGGTCAGATACGCAGTATTTT. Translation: CASSQVYRGSDTQYF.